The sequence of this T cell receptor beta chain was determined in a study of response to subunit inactivated influenza vaccine. The CDR3 covers 15 residues. Germline values: CDR1 SGHRS, CDR2 YFSETQ. This clonotype was observed many times. Its antigen is not identified. At one boundary the junction diverges from the germline segment, which might be a read error. TCRdb re-analysed the RT-PCR reads in MiXCR, keeping a single row per CDR3 protein. The table records approximately 500,000 distinct CDR3 sequences, over 10% of them present only once. General study points: Authors proposed each seasonal influenza vaccination draws in few new T cells.

The source material was PBMCs from blood, sampled roughly 47 days after vaccination. The sequence came from a man aged 45-65 years who received an inactivated influenza vaccine. The rearrangement links TRBV5-1 to TRBJ2-3; 8 nucleotides line up with TRBD2. Here the CDR3 DNA reads TGTGCCAGCAGCTTATATAGCGGGGGCACAGATACGCAGTATTTT. The encoded protein is CASSLYSGGTDTQYF. Looking up the rest from reference TRBV5-1 and TRBJ2-3 gives the full variable domain: KAGVTQTPRYLIKTRGQQVTLSCSPISGHRSVSWYQQTPGQGLQFLFEYFSETQRNKGNFPGRFSGRQFSNSRSEMNVSTLELGDSALYLCASSLYSGGTDTQYFGPGTRLTVL.